These 3 T cell receptor beta chains were sequenced from one sample in a study of blood T cell repertoires in COVID-19. Produced via immunoSEQ multiplex PCR; TCRdb's table is partial and in-frame only. The table shows more than 200,000 clones, with about 84% occurring only once. The sample taken for sequencing was peripheral blood. These TCRs come from a woman of 80 years or more with acute or convalescent COVID-19.

The chain has TRBV20-1 and TRBJ2-7; the D gene is possibly TRBD1 (6 bases). This CDR3 is 10 amino acids long. CDR1 is DFQATT and CDR2 is SNEGSKA in the germline V gene (reference sequence). V lost 3 bases, J lost 9 bases, and 9 bases lay in between. For the CDR3, the DNA is TGCAGTGCTAGTCAGGGGCGGCAGTACTTC. It translates to CSASQGRQYF.

This clone was picked up one time. J is TRBJ1-2 and V is TRBV20-1, with 9 bases identical to TRBD1. The V gene end was trimmed by 3 bases and the J gene end by 5 bases; junction bases not matched to a gene: 16. The CDR3 runs to 17 residues. Germline CDR1 reads DFQATT; CDR2 reads SNEGSKA (reference sequence). The CDR3 spells CSASGGQGPPPYYGYTF. The CDR3 nucleotides are TGCAGTGCTAGTGGGGGACAGGGCCCTCCACCTTATTATGGCTACACCTTC.

The rearrangement joins TRBV19 to TRBJ2-7, with D maybe TRBD2 (6 bases). CDR3 length: 14 residues. V lost 7 bases and J 0 bases, leaving 13 bases between the germline ends. Germline V gene data show CDR1 as LNHDA and CDR2 as SQIVND (reference sequence). The CDR3 sequence: CASTVGTFSYEQYF. In nucleotides, the CDR3 is TGTGCCAGTACCGTAGGGACTTTCTCCTACGAGCAGTACTTC.